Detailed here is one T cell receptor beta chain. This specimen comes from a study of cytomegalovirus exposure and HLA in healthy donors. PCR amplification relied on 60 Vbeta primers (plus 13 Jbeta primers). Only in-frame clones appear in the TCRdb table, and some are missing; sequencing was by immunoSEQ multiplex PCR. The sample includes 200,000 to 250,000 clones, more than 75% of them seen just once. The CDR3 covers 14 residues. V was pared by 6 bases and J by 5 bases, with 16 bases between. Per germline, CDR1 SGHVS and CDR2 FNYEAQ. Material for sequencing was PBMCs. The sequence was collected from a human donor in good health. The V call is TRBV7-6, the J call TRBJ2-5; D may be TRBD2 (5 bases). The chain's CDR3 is CASRRTAGEETQYF. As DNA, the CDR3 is TGTGCCAGCAGGCGGACGGCGGGTGAGGAGACCCAGTACTTC.